The 4 T cell receptor beta chains below come from one sample, sequenced in a study of human T cells and chemical hapten exposure. TCRdb fed the RACE reads into MiXCR, producing one record per CDR3 protein. Here the sample spans under 450,000 distinct CDR3 sequences, around 6% being singletons. The sample's time point: patch test 2, 6 weeks after DPC sensitization. Treatment defined: therapeutic diphenylcyclopropenone sensitization with weekly scalp DPC. The sequencing used whole blood, collected in connection with sensitization to the hapten diphenylcyclopropenone (DPC). These receptors originate from a young woman with alopecia areata. Some clones in this sample may be carry-over from other donors' samples.

The table lists this clonotype with a few counts. The rearrangement joins TRBV27 to TRBJ2-3, with 7 bases aligning to TRBD2. V lost 6 bases to trimming and J lost 4 bases; unmatched junction nucleotides: 7. Germline assignment: CDR1 MNHEY and CDR2 SMNVEV (reference sequence). CDR3 size: 14 residues. The CDR3 sequence is CASRDGGVSDTQYF. CDR3 in DNA: TGTGCCAGCAGGGATGGGGGGGTCTCAGATACGCAGTATTTT.

This chain connects TRBV12-5 to TRBJ2-1; TRBD1 is a possible D gene (5 bases). Germline-derived CDR1 and CDR2 are LGHNT and FRNRAP. The CDR3 loop spans 15 amino acids. V lost 1 base to trimming and J lost 13 bases, with 20 bases between them. CDR3 sequence (DNA): TGTGCTAGTGGTTTGGCCCTAGGGGTCCGGGTTGATCAGTTCTTC. Residues: CASGLALGVRVDQFF.

This clonotype was seen at least ten times. The chain has TRBV20-1 and TRBJ1-4, with a tentative D call TRBD1 (6 bases). CDR1 DFQATT and CDR2 SNEGSKA come from the germline V gene (reference sequence). V lost 6 bases and J lost 14, with 19 bases in between. This CDR3 is built from 12 residues. CDR3 residues: CSAKGGPARLFF. The CDR3 nucleotides read TGCAGTGCCAAGGGGGGGCCGGCAAGGCTGTTTTTT.

This clonotype was counted ten times or more. This CDR3 reads CASSLAAPPDTQYF. For the CDR3, the DNA is TGTGCCAGCAGCTTAGCTGCGCCTCCCGATACGCAGTATTTT. The chain carries TRBV7-2 and TRBJ2-3; D call uncertain. Germline V gene sequence: CDR1 SGHTA, CDR2 FQGNSA. This CDR3 has 14 residues. V was clipped by 0 bases and J by 6 bases, with 10 bases between them.